The TCR beta chain described here comes from a study of cytomegalovirus exposure and HLA in healthy donors. Overall study: Among the 300 to 450 genotyped donors, around 81% were placed in the Caucasian-associated ancestry cluster.

All the people who gave samples were healthy bone marrow donors. In the PCR, 60 Vbeta and 13 Jbeta primers were used. TCRdb's table, derived via immunoSEQ multiplex PCR, lists solely in-frame clones and lacks some. The sample records approximately 92,000 clones, nearly 70% being singletons. This CDR3 contains 15 residues. Trimming removed 0 bases from V and 5 bases from J, with 12 bases in between. In germline, CDR1 is SGHRS, CDR2 YFSETQ. The J gene is TRBJ2-1, the V gene TRBV5-1; maybe TRBD1 (6 bases). Sequencing used PBMCs. The sequence was obtained from a man between 45 and 60 years old in good health and CMV-seronegative. CDR3 bases: TGCGCCAGCAGCTTGGGGACAGCCCGTGACAATGAGCAGTTCTTC. Amino acids: CASSLGTARDNEQFF.